The present entry profiles one T cell receptor (beta chain) with its context. Its antigen remains undetermined. There are no base qualities to consult, and no much larger clone falls within one base. Per the germline V gene (reference sequence), SGHNT is the CDR1 and YYREEE is the CDR2. The CDR3 has 15 amino acids, counting the end cysteine and phenylalanine. Only CDR3 DNA remains: 45 bases, in frame from the first base. The germline ends are 11 bases apart after V is trimmed by 0 bases and J by 1 base. TCRbeta CDR3 regions were amplified from genomic DNA by means of the immunoSEQ Assay, a bias-controlled multiplex PCR. The paper's processing steps were these. Nucleated cell counts per sample were estimated from amplification of reference gene primers within the assay. Sequence reads were collapsed and filtered to measure the absolute abundance of every unique TCRbeta CDR3 rearrangement. For each sample, productive Simpson clonality was calculated as the square root of Simpson's diversity index across productive rearrangements. As stored in TCRdb, this immuneACCESS dataset retains in-frame rearrangements with V and J assigned. A fraction of the clones does not appear; measured against another copy, unresolved V genes explain less than half of the discrepancy, and the remainder lacks a known reason. V, J and clone size are taken as reported in that table, and D and trimming were inferred from the DNA itself. The sample table holds about 74,000 clones, of which around 82% were seen once. The ten largest clonotypes hold less than 20% of the sample.

The sample comes from a study of blood T cell repertoires in COVID-19 (dated by TCRdb to the early 2020s). Turning to the overall study: Samples from collaborators originated in the United States, Italy and Spain and spanned both the acute and convalescent phases of COVID-19. Samples were obtained from the ongoing ImmuneRACE study (first 160 participants) and from about 1,300 subjects provided by 6 global collaborators. The prospective study material was composed of cDNA or gDNA derived from T cells, B-cell-depleted T cells, or PBMCs. The dataset comprised deeply sampled blood TCRbeta repertoires from subjects exposed to, actively infected with, or recovered from COVID-19. Where available, HLA class I and class II types were taken from metadata supplied by the sample provider and were not determined by assay-based typing. The repertoires were released in a freely available public database meant as a resource for research on the immune response to SARS-CoV-2. Sample metadata almost always included a de-identified subject ID, COVID-19 status, age in years and sex. Results the study describes overall, beyond this receptor: The amount of clinical and demographic metadata varied by source and participant and was provided uncurated.

Each collaborating institution followed its own protocols to collect whole blood in K2EDTA tubes. For TCRbeta analysis, collaborators shipped samples in one of three forms: frozen whole blood, isolated PBMCs, or DNA extracted from either of those sample types. The sample comprised peripheral blood. The receptor was derived from a human donor in a cohort sampled during active COVID-19. Rearrangement joined TRBV5-4 to TRBJ2-7, and TRBD1 may be the D gene, going by 6 matching bases. In nucleotide form, the sequence is TGTGCCAGCAGCTTGGATTGGGACAAGTCCTACGAGCAGTACTTC. Its translation is CASSLDWDKSYEQYF. The CDR3, completed at both ends by the reference TRBV5-4 and TRBJ2-7 genes, gives the full variable domain ETGVTQSPTHLIKTRGQQVTLRCSSQSGHNTVSWYQQALGQGPQFIFQYYREEENGRGNFPPRFSGLQFPNYSSELNVNALELDDSALYLCASSLDWDKSYEQYFGPGTRLTVT.